A selection of T cell receptor beta chains follows, all from one sample in a study of T cell responses to AZD1222 COVID-19 vaccine. The assay was immunoSEQ multiplex PCR, and TCRdb's table has in-frame clones only and misses some. The repertoire holds 150,000 to 200,000 clones, with almost 90% as singletons. The starting material was peripheral blood, obtained on day 0 of AZD1222 vaccination. All receptors come from an adult in good health. Each CDR3 is given with its conserved first and last residue. The order of the fields is V gene, D gene, clone size, J gene, CDR3 protein, CDR3 DNA. D genes are given only for firm matches. Some rows mark clone size as missing; the rest say once, few, many or name a class of expanded clone.

V: TRBV3-1/TRBV3-2; D: TRBD2; size: NA; J: TRBJ2-3; CDR3: CASRTLAGEVDTQYF; DNA: TGTGCCAGCAGAACACTAGCGGGGGAGGTAGATACGCAGTATTTT
V: TRBV3-1/TRBV3-2; D: NA; size: few; J: TRBJ2-2; CDR3: CASTPQGEAGELFF; DNA: TGTGCCAGCACACCACAGGGAGAGGCCGGGGAGCTGTTTTTT
V: TRBV5-3; D: NA; size: many; J: TRBJ1-6; CDR3: CARSLPERGENSPLHF; DNA: TGTGCCAGAAGCTTGCCAGAGAGGGGGGAAAATTCACCCCTCCACTTT
V: TRBV7-2; D: NA; size: NA; J: TRBJ2-6; CDR3: CASSLVTLSGANVLTF; DNA: TGTGCCAGCAGCTTAGTCACTCTCTCTGGGGCCAACGTCCTGACTTTC
V: TRBV28; D: NA; size: NA; J: TRBJ2-3; CDR3: CASGGPYTDTQYF; DNA: TGTGCCAGCGGGGGTCCCTACACAGATACGCAGTATTTT
V: TRBV3-1/TRBV3-2; D: NA; size: NA; J: TRBJ2-7; CDR3: CASSQARIHSYEQYF; DNA: TGTGCCAGCAGCCAAGCCCGGATTCACTCCTACGAGCAGTACTTC
V: TRBV18; D: TRBD1; size: NA; J: TRBJ2-7; CDR3: CASSLGQGGEQYF; DNA: TGTGCCAGCTCACTAGGACAGGGTGGCGAGCAGTACTTC
V: TRBV12-3/TRBV12-4; D: NA; size: NA; J: TRBJ1-1; CDR3: CASSLAGTRAFF; DNA: TGTGCCAGCAGTTTAGCGGGGACGCGAGCTTTCTTT
V: TRBV10-2; D: NA; size: NA; J: TRBJ2-5; CDR3: CASNLGFQETQYF; DNA: TGCGCCAGCAATCTGGGGTTCCAAGAGACCCAGTACTTC
V: TRBV27; D: NA; size: NA; J: TRBJ2-3; CDR3: CASTPLDRALGAQYF; DNA: TGTGCCAGCACCCCCTTGGATCGGGCCCTCGGGGCGCAGTATTTT
V: TRBV6-6; D: NA; size: NA; J: TRBJ1-6; CDR3: CASSYSRGAFSSPLHF; DNA: TGTGCCAGCAGTTACTCGCGAGGGGCGTTTAGTTCACCCCTCCACTTT
V: TRBV6-5; D: NA; size: NA; J: TRBJ2-7; CDR3: CASSPGPESYEQYF; DNA: TGTGCCAGCAGTCCGGGTCCAGAATCCTACGAGCAGTACTTC
V: TRBV5-4; D: NA; size: once; J: TRBJ1-6; CDR3: CASSQDSNNSPLHF; DNA: TGTGCCAGCAGCCAGGACAGCAATAATTCACCCCTCCACTTT
V: TRBV6-5; D: TRBD2; size: NA; J: TRBJ2-5; CDR3: CASSPNGGVETQYF; DNA: TGTGCCAGCAGCCCGAACGGGGGGGTAGAGACCCAGTACTTC
V: TRBV29-1; D: TRBD1; size: NA; J: TRBJ1-1; CDR3: CSVPATGKAFF; DNA: TGCAGCGTTCCGGCGACAGGGAAAGCTTTCTTT
V: TRBV2; D: TRBD1; size: NA; J: TRBJ1-1; CDR3: CASSVDRRTEAFF; DNA: TGTGCCAGCAGTGTGGACAGGCGTACTGAAGCTTTCTTT
V: TRBV9; D: TRBD2; size: NA; J: TRBJ2-2; CDR3: CASSATSGGDTNTGELFF; DNA: TGTGCCAGCAGCGCAACTAGCGGGGGGGACACGAACACCGGGGAGCTGTTTTTT
V: TRBV27; D: NA; size: NA; J: TRBJ2-2; CDR3: CASSLSWRTGELFF; DNA: TGTGCCAGCAGTTTATCTTGGAGGACCGGGGAGCTGTTTTTT
V: TRBV6-4; D: NA; size: once; J: TRBJ1-6; CDR3: CASSPESGMGNSPLHF; DNA: TGTGCCAGCAGTCCCGAGTCTGGGATGGGGAATTCACCCCTCCACTTT
V: TRBV5-4; D: NA; size: NA; J: TRBJ2-7; CDR3: CASSSLTAPSSYEQYF; DNA: TGTGCCAGCAGCTCCTTGACAGCCCCGAGCTCCTACGAGCAGTACTTC
V: TRBV9; D: NA; size: NA; J: TRBJ1-3; CDR3: CASSRAGDRGNTIYF; DNA: TGTGCCAGCAGCCGGGCAGGGGACCGAGGAAACACCATATATTTT